This is a list of T cell receptor beta chains from one sample in a study of blood T cell repertoires in COVID-19. Produced via immunoSEQ multiplex PCR; TCRdb's table is partial and in-frame only. The sample has some 120,000 clones; roughly 79% are singletons. Sequenced input: peripheral blood. These receptors all stem from a man between 65 and 79 years old with active or convalescent COVID-19. Each CDR3 is given with its conserved first and last residue. D genes are given only for firm matches. Size values are once, few and many counts, or a class for expanded clones, and some rows have none.

D gene	J gene	clone size	V gene	CDR3 protein	CDR3 DNA
TRBD1	TRBJ2-7	.	TRBV19	CASSSGQGFNEQYF	TGTGCCAGTAGTTCGGGACAGGGTTTTAACGAGCAGTACTTC
.	TRBJ2-5	.	TRBV7-9	CASSLRRGGRETQYF	TGTGCCAGCAGCCTACGCCGTGGAGGGCGAGAGACCCAGTACTTC
TRBD2	TRBJ2-1	.	TRBV12-5	CASGLGGREQFF	TGTGCTAGTGGTTTGGGCGGGAGGGAGCAGTTCTTC
TRBD1	TRBJ2-1	once	TRBV6-5	CASRSGQSVQFF	TGTGCCAGCAGATCGGGACAGAGTGTGCAGTTCTTC
TRBD1	TRBJ1-6	many	TRBV2	CASSPTGVASPLHF	TGTGCCAGCAGTCCTACAGGGGTGGCTTCACCCCTCCACTTT
TRBD1	TRBJ1-5	once	TRBV15	CATSRRQGSNQPQHF	TGTGCCACCAGCAGAAGACAGGGTAGCAATCAGCCCCAGCATTTT
.	TRBJ1-2	.	TRBV20-1	CSAAVGGYTF	TGCAGTGCTGCGGTCGGTGGCTACACCTTC
TRBD2	TRBJ2-3	.	TRBV18	CASSLGLASTDTQYF	TGTGCCAGCTCACTTGGACTAGCGAGCACAGATACGCAGTATTTT
TRBD2	TRBJ2-7	few	TRBV4-2	CASSQVWTSGSYEQYF	TGTGCCAGCAGCCAAGTTTGGACTAGCGGCTCCTACGAGCAGTACTTC
TRBD1	TRBJ2-7	.	TRBV30	CAWSAPDRVYEQYF	TGTGCCTGGAGTGCCCCGGACAGGGTCTACGAGCAGTACTTC
TRBD2	TRBJ2-3	.	TRBV12-5	CASGLVLGLAGPPNTQYF	TGTGCTAGTGGTTTGGTACTTGGACTAGCGGGGCCCCCGAATACGCAGTATTTT
.	TRBJ2-1	.	TRBV7-9	CASSLADRIHNEQFF	TGTGCCAGCAGCTTAGCCGACAGGATACACAATGAGCAGTTCTTC
.	TRBJ1-2	.	TRBV29-1	CSVEARQRELNGYTF	TGCAGCGTTGAAGCAAGACAGCGCGAACTCAATGGCTACACCTTC
TRBD1	TRBJ1-1	.	TRBV29-1	CSSEQGGTEAFF	TGCAGCTCGGAACAGGGGGGCACTGAAGCTTTCTTT
TRBD2	TRBJ2-3	.	TRBV7-6	CASSLALAGGGSTDTQYF	TGTGCCAGCAGCTTAGCACTAGCGGGAGGTGGGAGCACAGATACGCAGTATTTT
.	TRBJ1-2	.	TRBV19	CASNPLSINYGYTF	TGTGCCAGTAACCCTCTAAGCATAAACTATGGCTACACCTTC
.	TRBJ1-1	.	TRBV13	CASSSAGAMNTEAFF	TGTGCCAGCAGCTCTGCAGGGGCGATGAACACTGAAGCTTTCTTT
TRBD1	TRBJ2-7	.	TRBV5-6	CASSLGGTGYEQYF	TGTGCCAGCAGCTTGGGCGGGACAGGCTACGAGCAGTACTTC
TRBD1	TRBJ2-1	.	TRBV10-3	CAIRDSYNEQFF	TGTGCCATTCGGGACAGCTACAATGAGCAGTTCTTC
.	TRBJ1-3	.	TRBV5-6	CASSSKTDRPDGNTIYF	TGTGCCAGCAGCTCCAAAACAGACAGGCCGGATGGAAACACCATATATTTT
TRBD1	TRBJ2-7	few	TRBV5-1	CASSPGQAHEQYF	TGCGCCAGCAGCCCCGGACAGGCCCACGAGCAGTACTTC
TRBD1	TRBJ1-6	.	TRBV2	CASSEFQGRGSPLHF	TGTGCCAGCAGTGAATTTCAGGGCAGGGGGTCACCCCTCCACTTT
.	TRBJ1-3	.	TRBV29-1	CSVLGGYSGNTIYF	TGCAGCGTGCTCGGAGGGTACTCTGGAAACACCATATATTTT
TRBD1	TRBJ1-1	.	TRBV18	CASSQDRDTEAFF	TGTGCCAGCTCACAAGACAGGGACACTGAAGCTTTCTTT
.	TRBJ1-2	.	TRBV29-1	CSVSGHPANYGYTF	TGCAGCGTTTCGGGACATCCAGCTAACTATGGCTACACCTTC
.	TRBJ1-1	.	TRBV21-1	CASSKALWNTEAFF	TGTGCCAGCAGCAAAGCTCTCTGGAACACTGAAGCTTTCTTT
.	TRBJ1-2	.	TRBV5-6	CASSLVSGDGYTF	TGTGCCAGCAGCTTGGTGTCCGGGGATGGCTACACCTTC
.	TRBJ2-7	once	TRBV14	CASSQVGTLSYEQYF	TGTGCCAGCAGCCAAGTCGGGACACTCTCCTACGAGCAGTACTTC